This record looks at one T cell receptor beta chain sequence and its context. Data came from immunoSEQ multiplex PCR; TCRdb stores just in-frame clones and leaves some out. The sample lists 200,000 to 300,000 clones; more than 80% were seen once. Germline CDR1 and CDR2: LNHDA and SQIVND (reference sequence). J gave up 7 bases and V 3 bases, and 9 bases lay outside the gene matches. The CDR3 length is 15 residues. This sample was included in a study of blood T cell repertoires in COVID-19. About the research overall: Nucleic acid was either cDNA or gDNA, and it came from T cells, B-cell-depleted T cells, or PBMCs.

The source material was peripheral blood. The receptor comes from a middle-aged woman with acute or convalescent COVID-19. The gene calls are TRBV19 and TRBJ2-4; 7 bases are a match to TRBD2. The CDR3 is CASSISGVAGNIQYF. The CDR3, as DNA: TGTGCCAGTAGTATTTCCGGGGTAGCGGGTAACATTCAGTACTTC. Variable domain in full (rest from reference TRBV19 and TRBJ2-4): DGGITQSPKYLFRKEGQNVTLSCEQNLNHDAMYWYRQDPGQGLRLIYYSQIVNDFQKGDIAEGYSVSREKKESFPLTVTSAQKNPTAFYLCASSISGVAGNIQYFGAGTRLSVL.